These T cell receptor beta chains were read from a single sample in a study of early T cells in non-severe SARS-CoV-2 infection. One entry per CDR3 protein results from TCRdb running MiXCR on the 5' RACE reads. The top ten hold around 5.1% of the sample, which has tens of thousands of distinct CDR3 sequences, around 7% seen once. Sequencing was performed on whole blood. The receptor source for this set is an adult who was a healthcare worker with PCR-confirmed SARS-CoV-2 infection or an uninfected control (not recorded which). The CDR3 runs from the conserved cysteine through the conserved F or W. The order of the fields is J gene, D gene, clone size, V gene, CDR3 DNA, CDR3 protein. The D gene is left open where the match is weak. Clone size, where shown, is once, few, many, or a class for clones that have expanded.

>TRBJ2-3|TRBD1|many|TRBV24-1
TGTGCCACCAGTGACCCGAGACAGGGAGCAGATACGCAGTATTTT
CATSDPRQGADTQYF
>TRBJ1-2|TRBD1|many|TRBV12-3/TRBV12-4
TGTGCCAGCAGGCTGACAGGGGGTGATGGCTACACCTTC
CASRLTGGDGYTF
>TRBJ2-1|.|.|TRBV7-3
TGTGCCAGCAGCCCCGGGACGGCCAACAATGAGCAGTTCTTC
CASSPGTANNEQFF
>TRBJ2-7|.|many|TRBV5-1
TGCGCCAGCAGCTTGGAGATGAACCGGGGTCCCTCCTCCTACGAGCAGTACTTC
CASSLEMNRGPSSYEQYF
>TRBJ1-6|TRBD1|few|TRBV12-3/TRBV12-4
TGTGCCAGCAGCCGTACCGGGACAGGGAGCTCCTATAATTCACCCCTCCACTTT
CASSRTGTGSSYNSPLHF
>TRBJ2-7|.|.|TRBV30
TGTGCCTGGAGTGTAAGGATGGCTAGCTCCGAGCAGTACTTC
CAWSVRMASSEQYF
>TRBJ2-4|.|many|TRBV6-2/TRBV6-3
TGTGCCAGCAGTTACTCGATCGGCGGAAGCATAGCCAAAAACATTCAGTACTTC
CASSYSIGGSIAKNIQYF
>TRBJ1-2|TRBD1|few|TRBV29-1
TGCAGCGTTGGGTCCCCCCAGGGGGTAGGATATGGCTACACCTTC
CSVGSPQGVGYGYTF
>TRBJ1-2|TRBD1|many|TRBV27
TGTGCCAGCAGTCCGGAACAGGGGACCTATGGCTACACCTTC
CASSPEQGTYGYTF
>TRBJ1-1|.|few|TRBV12-3/TRBV12-4
TGTGCCAGCAGCTCTCCCCCCCACAGGTTGAACACTGAAGCTTTCTTT
CASSSPPHRLNTEAFF
>TRBJ1-1|.|few|TRBV5-1
TGCGCCAGCAGCTTGGTGGCCGGGTCCACTGAAGCTTTCTTT
CASSLVAGSTEAFF
>TRBJ1-1|TRBD1|few|TRBV7-9
TGTGCCAGCAGCACGGCCGGGACAGGGGCTATGAACACTGAAGCTTTCTTT
CASSTAGTGAMNTEAFF
>TRBJ1-1|.|few|TRBV12-3/TRBV12-4
TGTGCCAGCAGTTTAGGGGAGAACACTGAAGCTTTCTTT
CASSLGENTEAFF
>TRBJ2-3|.|many|TRBV7-2
TGTGCCAGCAGCTCTGGACAGACAGATACGCAGTATTTT
CASSSGQTDTQYF
>TRBJ2-3|.|many|TRBV5-1
TGCGCCAGCAGCTTATCAGCACATAGCACAGATACGCAGTATTTT
CASSLSAHSTDTQYF
>TRBJ2-2|.|.|TRBV11-3
TGTGCCAGCAGCTTAGGGACCGTCATCACCGGGGAGCTGTTTTTT
CASSLGTVITGELFF
>TRBJ1-1|.|many|TRBV12-3/TRBV12-4
TGTGCCAGCAGTTTAGACCGATACACTGAAGCTTTCTTT
CASSLDRYTEAFF
>TRBJ2-5|.|few|TRBV7-2
TGTGCCAGCAGCTTTAATAGGAGAGAGACCCAGTACTTC
CASSFNRRETQYF
>TRBJ2-5|.|many|TRBV11-2
TGTGCCAGCAGCTCCGACGACCCCCTCAGGACCCAGTACTTC
CASSSDDPLRTQYF
>TRBJ2-7|.|.|TRBV9
TGTGCCAGCAGCGTCGGTGGGGGCGTTCCCTACGAGCAGTACTTC
CASSVGGGVPYEQYF
>TRBJ2-1|TRBD1|many|TRBV20-1
TGCAGTGCTAGAGGACTTACAGGGGATAACTACAATGAGCAGTTCTTC
CSARGLTGDNYNEQFF
>TRBJ1-6|.|.|TRBV6-1
TGTGCCAGCAGTGAACTTCAGGGCTCTAATTCACCCCTCCACTTT
CASSELQGSNSPLHF
>TRBJ2-1|.|few|TRBV2
TGTGCCAGCAGGACCAACCTTGGGGAACAGTTCTTC
CASRTNLGEQFF
>TRBJ2-7|.|.|TRBV4-3
TGCGCCAGCAGCCAAGATAAGTACTCAGAGTCGTACGAGCAGTACTTC
CASSQDKYSESYEQYF
>TRBJ2-1|TRBD2|.|TRBV7-3
TGTGCCAGCAGCTCCACTAGCGGGAGGAGAAATGAGCAGTTCTTC
CASSSTSGRRNEQFF
>TRBJ2-4|.|.|TRBV27
TGTGCCAGCAGTTTGGTATGGGGCGCAGAAAACATTCAGTACTTC
CASSLVWGAENIQYF
>TRBJ2-1|.|many|TRBV7-9
TGTGCCAGCAGCTTACAGGGGGGGTTCGAAAATGAGCAGTTCTTC
CASSLQGGFENEQFF
>TRBJ1-6|TRBD1|.|TRBV3-1
TGTGCCAGCAGCCACCGGGACAGGGCTCCACCCCTCCACTTT
CASSHRDRAPPLHF
>TRBJ1-4|.|.|TRBV12-3/TRBV12-4
TGTGCCAGCAGTTTAGGCACGACAGCCTATAATGAAAAACTGTTTTTT
CASSLGTTAYNEKLFF
>TRBJ2-2|TRBD1|many|TRBV29-1
TGCAGCGTTGCCGTGTTATGGGACAGATCTAACACCGGGGAGCTGTTTTTT
CSVAVLWDRSNTGELFF
>TRBJ2-7|.|many|TRBV5-1
TGCGCCAGCAGCTTGGTATTCGGAGCCTACGAGCAGTACTTC
CASSLVFGAYEQYF
>TRBJ1-6|.|few|TRBV7-9
TGTGCCACCCGATCAAATAATTCACCCCTCCACTTT
CATRSNNSPLHF
>TRBJ1-5|.|many|TRBV7-9
TGTGCCAGCAGGGGTGCGGGCAATCAGCCCCAGCATTTT
CASRGAGNQPQHF
>TRBJ2-7|TRBD1|.|TRBV2
TGTGCCAGCACCAACCCGACAGGGCTGGCGCAGTACTTC
CASTNPTGLAQYF
>TRBJ1-1|.|many|TRBV7-6
TGTGCCAGCAGCTTGACAGACATGAACACTGAAGCTTTCTTT
CASSLTDMNTEAFF
>TRBJ1-4|.|many|TRBV12-3/TRBV12-4
TGTGCCAGCAGTTTAGCGCCCCCGGGTCGGGGTGAAAAACTGTTTTTT
CASSLAPPGRGEKLFF
>TRBJ2-7|TRBD2|few|TRBV6-2/TRBV6-3
TGTGCCAGCAGTTCCCGGACTAGCGGGGGTTACGAGCAGTACTTC
CASSSRTSGGYEQYF
>TRBJ2-2|TRBD1|once|TRBV12-3/TRBV12-4
TGTGCCAGCAGTTTAGTGATAGGGGACAGGGGGACCGGGGAGCTGTTTTTT
CASSLVIGDRGTGELFF